Given below is one TCR beta chain in context. Germline V gene sequence: CDR1 SGHRS, CDR2 YFSETQ. V lost 0 bases and J lost 2, with 9 bases in between. This CDR3 spans 14 amino acids. Some clones are missing from TCRdb's copy, which holds only in-frame ones; the method was immunoSEQ multiplex PCR. The data hold some 500,000 clones, with 90% to 96% observed a single time. This record belongs to a study of shared clonotypes between healthy human individuals. Study background: Researchers assigned three CD4 naive, three CD4 memory, two CD8 naive and one CD8 memory plate to each donor.

The chain links TRBV5-1 to TRBJ2-7; TRBD2 is a possible D gene (5 bases). Source material: naive CD4+ T cells sorted from blood. This sample's subset: CD45RA+ positively selected. The sequence was collected from a woman in her thirties in good health. In nucleotides, the CDR3 is TGCGCCAGCAGCTTGGACGCTAGCCCCTACGAGCAGTACTTC. It codes for CASSLDASPYEQYF.